The 11 T cell receptor beta chains in this list originate from one sample, sequenced in a study of blood T cell repertoires in COVID-19. The method was immunoSEQ multiplex PCR; TCRdb's version includes in-frame clones alone and lacks a portion of them. Of tens of thousands of clones in the sample, around 90% were seen once. Material: peripheral blood. The receptors here all came from a human donor in a cohort sampled during active COVID-19.

The V gene is TRBV18, the J gene TRBJ2-6, with D possibly being TRBD2 (6 bases). CDR3 length equals 18 residues. CDR1 and CDR2 (germline): KGHSH, LQKENI. The germline V and J ends were trimmed by 6 bases and 4 bases, with 22 bases remaining between them. CDR3 bases: TGTGCCAGCTCGGCCGGGACTGCTTTAAGCGGGGGGGCCAACGTCCTGACTTTC. Translated: CASSAGTALSGGANVLTF.

The V gene is TRBV6-5, the J gene TRBJ1-2, with D uncertain. Germline V gene data show CDR1 as MNHEY and CDR2 as SVGAGI. Trimming shortened V by 8 bases and J by 0 bases, and 7 bases separated the two germline ends. The CDR3 is 12 residues long. The CDR3 region is CASVSANYGYTF. CDR3 nucleotides: TGTGCCAGCGTTTCAGCTAACTATGGCTACACCTTC.

This chain joins TRBV12-3 or TRBV12-4 and TRBJ1-1; D is perhaps TRBD1 (5 bases). The V gene lost 5 bases and the J gene lost 5 bases, with 12 bases spanning the gap. The CDR3 sequence is 13 residues long. The chain's CDR3 is CASSPNQGTEAFF. CDR3 DNA sequence: TGTGCCAGCAGTCCCAATCAGGGAACTGAAGCTTTCTTT.

The CDR3 spells CASNPNRQGSSGANVLTF. The DNA of the CDR3 is TGTGCCAGCAACCCCAACAGGCAGGGGAGCTCTGGGGCCAACGTCCTGACTTTC. The rearrangement joins TRBV21-1 to TRBJ2-6; the D segment call TRBD1 is taken from the table without a DNA check. TRBV21-1 is given as a pseudogene. The CDR3 totals 18 residues.

The chain employs TRBV27 and TRBJ1-2, with a possible D match to TRBD1 (5 bases). The CDR3 spans 15 residues. CDR1 and CDR2 (germline): MNHEY, SMNVEV (reference sequence). The V end lost 5 bases, the J end lost 8 bases, and 21 bases lay between the germline ends. CDR3 sequence reads: CASSPSRQGLRGYTF. CDR3 sequence (DNA): TGTGCCAGCAGTCCCTCGAGGCAGGGCTTGAGGGGCTACACCTTC.

The chain carries TRBV2 and TRBJ1-1; 7 nucleotides line up with TRBD1. Germline V gene lookup returns CDR1 SNHLY and CDR2 FYNNEI. The CDR3 has 15 residues. The V gene end was trimmed by 6 bases and the J gene end by 2 bases; junction bases not matched to a gene: 9. In DNA form, the CDR3 reads TGTGCCAGCAGATCCTACGGGACAGCTAACACTGAAGCTTTCTTT. This gives the protein CASRSYGTANTEAFF.

V is TRBV14 and J is TRBJ2-2, with D possibly TRBD1 on 5 matching bases. Looked up from germline, CDR1 is SGHDN and CDR2 is FVKESK. The CDR3 length is 15 residues. V shed 9 bases and J shed 0 bases, with 14 bases lying between them. The CDR3 sequence: CASRTQTSNTGELFF. CDR3 in DNA: TGTGCCAGTAGGACACAAACTTCGAACACCGGGGAGCTGTTTTTT.

This chain uses TRBV7-9 with TRBJ1-5; tentative D call: TRBD1 (5 bases). CDR3 size: 16 residues. Germline V gene data show CDR1 as SEHNR and CDR2 as FQNEAQ (reference sequence). V lost 1 base and J 2 bases, leaving 12 bases between the germline ends. The CDR3 bases are TGTGCCAGCAGCTTAGGGCAGGGTAGAGGCAATCAGCCCCAGCATTTT. Translating it yields CASSLGQGRGNQPQHF.

The rearrangement uses TRBV6-5 and TRBJ2-3, with D perhaps TRBD2 (6 bases). Germline assignment: CDR1 MNHEY and CDR2 SVGAGI. The CDR3 sequence is 15 residues long. Trimming removed 7 bases at V and 0 bases at J, with 14 bases between. This CDR3 is CASTRWSGSTDTQYF. CDR3 in DNA: TGTGCCAGCACTAGGTGGAGCGGGAGCACAGATACGCAGTATTTT.

This chain links TRBV4-1 with TRBJ2-3; the match to TRBD2 covers 8 bases. The V gene's germline CDR1 is MGHRA and CDR2 YSYEKL. CDR3 length equals 16 residues. The V and J ends lost 5 bases and 0 bases, in that order; junction bases with no gene match: 7. The CDR3 protein is CASSKIAGLSTDTQYF. The CDR3 bases are TGCGCCAGCAGCAAAATAGCGGGGTTAAGCACAGATACGCAGTATTTT.

This CDR3 is CASSQAQQGETQYF. As DNA, the CDR3 is TGTGCCAGCAGCCAAGCCCAGCAGGGCGAGACCCAGTACTTC. The chain employs TRBV4-2 and TRBJ2-5, with D maybe TRBD1 (5 bases). The germline V gene encodes CDR1 LGHNA and CDR2 YNFKEQ. With 1 base removed from V and 5 bases from J, the gap between germline ends came to 11 bases. This CDR3 spans 14 amino acids.